This record covers a single T cell receptor beta chain. Its antigen is not identified. This entry is derived from a study of beta chain features in type 1 diabetes. Study results and limitations: Insertions at VDJ junctions were less frequent in type 1 diabetes patients. These patients also deleted more nucleotides at the same junctions. Cells with high TCR expression could be over-represented by cDNA sequencing.

Expressed TCRB transcripts were sequenced, since all the RNA that had been isolated was reverse transcribed. Sequencing was performed with immunoSEQ multiplex PCR; in TCRdb, only in-frame clones are kept and a portion is missing. The table has 600,000 to 650,000 clones, 15% seen once. This receptor was taken from a man younger than 35 in good health. Sample: naive CD4+ T cells from blood.

CDR3 loop: CASGMRDMLGSLEQYF. CDR3 DNA: TGTGCAAGCGGGATGCGGGATATGTTGGGCTCACTCGAGCAGTACTTC. The rearrangement uses TRBV19 and TRBJ2-7; the match to TRBD2 covers 7 bases. The CDR3 consists of 16 residues. Germline CDR1 and CDR2: LNHDA and SQIVND (reference sequence).